These 22 T cell receptor beta chains were all obtained from the same sample, sequenced in a study of cytomegalovirus exposure and HLA in healthy donors. This PCR relied on a set of 60 Vbeta primers and 13 Jbeta primers. The method was immunoSEQ multiplex PCR; TCRdb's version includes in-frame clones alone and lacks a portion of them. The sample has over 85,000 clones, around 85% seen once. What was sequenced was PBMCs. The origin of the receptors is a young man in good health and CMV-seropositive.

This chain joins TRBV5-4 and TRBJ2-2; weak D call: TRBD1 (7 bases). The CDR3 is 16 amino acids. Germline V lookup: CDR1 SGHNT, CDR2 YYREEE (reference sequence). With 0 bases removed from V and 7 bases from J, the gap between germline ends came to 16 bases. The CDR3 protein is CASSLAGGGAIGELFF. The DNA of the CDR3 is TGTGCCAGCAGCTTGGCCGGAGGGGGCGCAATCGGGGAGCTGTTTTTT.

V is TRBV6-6 and J is TRBJ1-2, with D hard to call. The germline V gene encodes CDR1 MNHNY and CDR2 SVGAGI (reference sequence). The CDR3 totals 16 residues. With 6 bases removed from V and 0 bases from J, the gap between germline ends came to 17 bases. The DNA for the CDR3 is TGTGCCAGCAGGATCGGGAGGGATGGAGCTAACTATGGCTACACCTTC. Its protein is CASRIGRDGANYGYTF.

CDR3 DNA: TGTGCCAGCAGCTTGGGCAGGCTGGGGCCCCAGCATTTT. This translates into CASSLGRLGPQHF. The chain links TRBV5-6 to TRBJ1-5; D gene uncertain. This CDR3 comprises 13 residues. Trimming removed 0 bases at V and 9 bases at J, with 10 bases between. Germline assignment: CDR1 SGHDT and CDR2 YYEEEE.

The table lists this clone with a few counts. The chain uses TRBV5-4 and TRBJ2-3; D is possibly TRBD2 (5 bases). This CDR3 is built from 15 residues. The V gene's germline CDR1 is SGHNT and CDR2 YYREEE (reference sequence). Between the trimmed V and J ends, which lost 2 bases and 0 bases, there was a span of 10 bases. This CDR3 reads CASSLSRVSTDTQYF. The CDR3 region has the DNA TGTGCCAGCAGCTTATCGCGGGTAAGCACAGATACGCAGTATTTT.

The chain is built from TRBV10-2 and TRBJ2-5; 11 bases agree with TRBD2. Germline V gene sequence: CDR1 WSHSY, CDR2 SAAADI. V trimming: 3 bases; J trimming: 1 base; junction bases outside the gene matches: 13. This CDR3 has 19 residues. The CDR3 spells CASSERLLAGAPRQETQYF. Here the CDR3 DNA reads TGCGCCAGCAGTGAACGGTTACTAGCGGGGGCCCCTCGCCAAGAGACCCAGTACTTC.

For the CDR3, the DNA is TGTGCCAGTAGTAGCCAGGGGAAAGAGACCCAGTACTTC. It translates to CASSSQGKETQYF. The V gene is TRBV19, the J gene TRBJ2-5, with D tentatively TRBD1 (6 bases). V shed 4 bases and J shed 3 bases, with 9 bases lying between them. Per germline, CDR1 LNHDA and CDR2 SQIVND (reference sequence). The CDR3 spans 13 residues.

The gene calls are TRBV6-5 and TRBJ2-1; 7 bases are shared with TRBD1. This CDR3 is built from 13 residues. The V segment lost 5 bases and the J segment 7 bases; nucleotides outside the gene matches: 5. CDR1 and CDR2 (germline): MNHEY, SVGAGI. Here the CDR3 DNA reads TGTGCCAGCAGTCCACCGACAGGGAATGAGCAGTTCTTC. This encodes CASSPPTGNEQFF.

The V call is TRBV14, the J call TRBJ1-5; tentative D call: TRBD1 (6 bases). Germline CDR1 is SGHDN and CDR2 is FVKESK. The V gene lost 4 bases and the J gene lost 4 bases, with 8 bases spanning the gap. The CDR3 extends over 13 amino acids. The CDR3 region is CASSRGQNQPQHF. The CDR3 coding sequence is TGTGCCAGCAGCCGCGGACAGAATCAGCCCCAGCATTTT.

This clone came up once. The chain carries TRBV7-2 and TRBJ1-5; 10 positions agree with TRBD1. The CDR3 has 16 amino acids. Per germline, CDR1 SGHTA and CDR2 FQGNSA. Germline trimming cut 5 bases from V and 5 bases from J; bases unmatched to any gene: 9. CDR3 DNA: TGTGCCAGCAGCGACTGGGACAGGGGATACGATCAGCCCCAGCATTTT. This translates into CASSDWDRGYDQPQHF.

The CDR3 sequence: CASSPGTGRTNEKLFF. As DNA, the CDR3 is TGTGCCAGTAGTCCCGGGACAGGGAGAACTAATGAAAAACTGTTTTTT. The chain uses TRBV19 and TRBJ1-4; 9 positions agree with TRBD1. This CDR3 spans 16 amino acids. V lost 5 bases to trimming and J lost 1 base; unmatched junction nucleotides: 5. Germline V CDR1 and CDR2: LNHDA, SQIVND (reference sequence). Full variable domain (missing parts from reference TRBV19 and TRBJ1-4): DGGITQSPKYLFRKEGQNVTLSCEQNLNHDAMYWYRQDPGQGLRLIYYSQIVNDFQKGDIAEGYSVSREKKESFPLTVTSAQKNPTAFYLCASSPGTGRTNEKLFFGSGTQLSVL.

The V gene is TRBV19, the J gene TRBJ1-2, with TRBD1 matching 9 bases. The CDR3 is 15 amino acids. Germline CDR1 reads LNHDA; CDR2 reads SQIVND (reference sequence). J gave up 5 bases and V 7 bases, and 11 bases lay outside the gene matches. The CDR3, as DNA: TGTGCCAGTAAAACGTCCTGGACAGGGGTGTATGGCTACACCTTC. As protein: CASKTSWTGVYGYTF.

The V call is TRBV18, the J call TRBJ2-5; 7 bases agree with TRBD2. Per germline, CDR1 KGHSH and CDR2 LQKENI. CDR3 length: 16 residues. Losses at the gene ends were 0 bases for V and 6 bases for J; bases not matched to a gene: 10. The CDR3 DNA follows: TGTGCCAGCTCACCACCCTTCGGCGGGGGTGAAAAGACCCAGTACTTC. As protein: CASSPPFGGGEKTQYF.

Worth noting for this clone: Relative to the germline gene, one junction end is altered; a read error may explain this. The chain combines TRBV7-9 with TRBJ2-7; 7 bases agree with TRBD1. This CDR3 has 12 residues. Germline V gene sequence: CDR1 SEHNR, CDR2 FQNEAQ (reference sequence). CDR3 nucleotide sequence: TGTTCCAGCAGCTTAGACAGGGTCGAGCAGTACTTC. Translated: CSSSLDRVEQYF.

The chain recombines TRBV30 with TRBJ2-4; D perhaps matches TRBD1 (6 bases). The CDR3 contains 17 residues. The germline V gene has CDR1 GTSNPN and CDR2 SVGIG (reference sequence). Trimming took 4 bases from V and 3 from J, leaving 22 bases between them. CDR3 DNA: TGTGCCTGGACCAAAGGGGGAGCTTGGAAGGACAAAAACATTCAGTACTTC. Translating it yields CAWTKGGAWKDKNIQYF. The variable domain in full, completed from reference TRBV30 and TRBJ2-4, reads SQTIHQWPATLVQPVGSPLSLECTVEGTSNPNLYWYRQAAGRGLQLLFYSVGIGQISSEVPQNLSASRPQDRQFILSSKKLLLSDSGFYLCAWTKGGAWKDKNIQYFGAGTRLSVL.

The V and J genes are TRBV30 and TRBJ1-3; 9 bases are a match to TRBD1. Germline V gives CDR1 GTSNPN, CDR2 SVGIG (reference sequence). The trim removed 4 bases at V and 9 bases at J, leaving 13 bases unmatched. The CDR3 totals 15 residues. In DNA form, the CDR3 reads TGTGCCTGGATGCCTTCGGGACAGGGCCTTAGCACCATATATTTT. Amino acid sequence: CAWMPSGQGLSTIYF.

In this sample, this clone turned up a few times. The V and J genes are TRBV28 and TRBJ1-4, with unresolved D. Trimming took off 4 bases at V and 5 bases at J, with 11 bases between the two ends. Germline assignment: CDR1 MDHEN and CDR2 SYDVKM. The CDR3 sequence is 14 residues long. CDR3 amino acids: CASSWSGLNEKLFF. In DNA form, the CDR3 reads TGTGCCAGCAGTTGGTCAGGTTTGAATGAAAAACTGTTTTTT.

This chain connects TRBV19 to TRBJ1-5, with 9 bases fitting TRBD1. CDR3 length: 16 amino acids. Germline V gives CDR1 LNHDA, CDR2 SQIVND (reference sequence). V trimming: 5 bases; J trimming: 4 bases; junction bases outside the gene matches: 9. The CDR3 loop is CASSVGTGKRNQPQHF. The CDR3 coding sequence is TGTGCCAGTAGTGTTGGGACAGGGAAAAGGAATCAGCCCCAGCATTTT.

This clone was observed a single time. CDR3 DNA sequence: TGCGCCAGCAGCTTACCAGGGGGCGACTTAAACACTGAAGCTTTCTTT. It is translated as CASSLPGGDLNTEAFF. The chain employs TRBV5-1 and TRBJ1-1, with 8 bases fitting TRBD1. J was trimmed by 2 bases and V by 2 bases; bases with no gene match: 8. The CDR3 totals 16 residues. Per germline, CDR1 SGHRS and CDR2 YFSETQ.

The sample holds one count of this clone. The rearrangement links TRBV6-6 to TRBJ2-5; TRBD2 matches 14 bases. With 7 bases clipped from V and 6 bases from J, the junction kept 10 bases outside the gene matches. The germline CDR1 and CDR2 sequences are MNHNY and SVGAGI (reference sequence). CDR3 length equals 16 residues. The CDR3 sequence is CASTDRLAGGLKTQYF. In DNA, the CDR3 is TGTGCCAGCACCGACCGACTAGCGGGGGGGCTTAAGACCCAGTACTTC.

The chain uses TRBV7-3 and TRBJ2-2, with TRBD2 matching 15 bases. This CDR3 is 19 amino acids long. V lost 4 bases and J lost 0; bases outside the gene matches: 6. The germline V gene encodes CDR1 SGHTA and CDR2 FQGTGA. The DNA of the CDR3 is TGTGCCAGCAGCTCTAGGACTAGCGGGGGGGAAGCGAACACCGGGGAGCTGTTTTTT. It codes for CASSSRTSGGEANTGELFF.

The rearrangement uses TRBV4-1 and TRBJ1-3, with a possible D match to TRBD1 (6 bases). There are 14 residues in the CDR3. Germline CDR1 is MGHRA and CDR2 is YSYEKL. Trimming pared 0 bases from V and 7 bases from J, leaving 10 bases between. CDR3 in DNA: TGCGCCAGCAGCCAAGATTCAGGGGCCAACACCATATATTTT. Amino acid sequence: CASSQDSGANTIYF.

The chain carries TRBV2 and TRBJ2-3; D may be TRBD2 (6 bases). CDR1 SNHLY and CDR2 FYNNEI come from the germline V gene. There are 15 residues in the CDR3. Between the trimmed V and J ends, which lost 1 base and 2 bases, there was a span of 10 bases. CDR3 coding DNA: TGTGCCAGCAGTGAAGAAACTAGCTTCACAGATACGCAGTATTTT. Encoded protein: CASSEETSFTDTQYF.